This is a list of T cell receptor beta chains from one sample in a study of CD8 T cells in ankylosing spondylitis. TCRdb ran MiXCR on the 5' RACE reads and lists one entry per CDR3 protein. The sample lists a few hundred thousand distinct CDR3 sequences; 20% to 25% were seen once. Material: blood, either unsorted or a sorted T cell fraction (not recorded which). These receptors were collected from a male donor with ankylosing spondylitis. Both conserved end residues are part of each CDR3. The order of the fields is D gene, V gene, J gene, clone size, CDR3 protein, CDR3 DNA. A D gene is named only where the DNA matches it firmly. Size values are once, few and many counts, or a class for expanded clones, and some rows have none.

d_call: -; v_call: TRBV7-2; j_call: TRBJ2-7; clone_size: few; cdr3_aa: CASSINRNSYEQYF; cdr3_nt: TGTGCCAGCAGCATTAACAGGAACTCCTACGAGCAGTACTTC
d_call: TRBD2; v_call: TRBV7-3; j_call: TRBJ2-5; clone_size: once; cdr3_aa: CASSLLGLDQETQYF; cdr3_nt: TGTGCCAGCAGCTTATTGGGACTAGACCAAGAGACCCAGTACTTC
d_call: -; v_call: TRBV20-1; j_call: TRBJ2-5; clone_size: few; cdr3_aa: CSASRDLGRMETQYF; cdr3_nt: TGCAGTGCTAGCCGCGACCTCGGCCGGATGGAGACCCAGTACTTC
d_call: -; v_call: TRBV7-8; j_call: TRBJ2-2; clone_size: -; cdr3_aa: CASSLRLSGRQGINTGELFF; cdr3_nt: TGTGCCAGCAGCTTAAGGTTGAGCGGACGGCAGGGGATAAACACCGGGGAGCTGTTTTTT
d_call: -; v_call: TRBV20-1; j_call: TRBJ2-7; clone_size: many; cdr3_aa: CSAPRDISYEQYF; cdr3_nt: TGCAGTGCCCCTCGGGACATCTCCTACGAGCAGTACTTC
d_call: -; v_call: TRBV7-9; j_call: TRBJ1-1; clone_size: -; cdr3_aa: CASSPLPPETPEAFF; cdr3_nt: TGTGCCAGCAGCCCCCTACCCCCAGAAACCCCTGAAGCTTTCTTT
d_call: -; v_call: TRBV6-1; j_call: TRBJ1-2; clone_size: -; cdr3_aa: CASRVPGAGRGYTF; cdr3_nt: TGTGCCAGCAGGGTCCCAGGGGCCGGGAGGGGCTACACCTTC
d_call: TRBD1; v_call: TRBV20-1; j_call: TRBJ1-1; clone_size: -; cdr3_aa: CSAQTGGLGRTEAFF; cdr3_nt: TGCAGTGCGCAGACAGGGGGACTGGGTCGGACTGAAGCTTTCTTT
d_call: -; v_call: TRBV5-1; j_call: TRBJ1-2; clone_size: few; cdr3_aa: CASSTEQGNLPRYGYTF; cdr3_nt: TGCGCCAGCAGCACCGAACAGGGTAACTTACCTCGCTATGGCTACACCTTC
d_call: TRBD2; v_call: TRBV7-9; j_call: TRBJ2-1; clone_size: -; cdr3_aa: CASGEGASGRATEQFF; cdr3_nt: TGTGCCAGCGGCGAGGGGGCTAGCGGGAGGGCCACTGAGCAGTTCTTC
d_call: TRBD1; v_call: TRBV29-1; j_call: TRBJ2-2; clone_size: few; cdr3_aa: CSGRDRGRYGELFF; cdr3_nt: TGCAGCGGCCGGGACAGGGGGCGGTACGGGGAGCTGTTTTTT
d_call: -; v_call: TRBV7-6; j_call: TRBJ1-5; clone_size: -; cdr3_aa: CASSLEVHSAINQPQHF; cdr3_nt: TGTGCCAGCAGCTTAGAGGTTCACTCAGCCATCAATCAGCCCCAGCATTTT
d_call: -; v_call: TRBV18; j_call: TRBJ2-1; clone_size: few; cdr3_aa: CASSIMGDEQFF; cdr3_nt: TGTGCCAGCTCAATAATGGGGGATGAGCAGTTCTTC
d_call: -; v_call: TRBV29-1; j_call: TRBJ2-3; clone_size: -; cdr3_aa: CSGGEGADTQYF; cdr3_nt: TGCAGCGGGGGGGAGGGGGCAGATACGCAGTATTTT
d_call: TRBD2; v_call: TRBV6-5; j_call: TRBJ2-7; clone_size: few; cdr3_aa: CASSSPSGRPYEQYF; cdr3_nt: TGTGCCAGCAGTTCCCCTAGCGGGAGACCCTACGAGCAGTACTTC
d_call: -; v_call: TRBV20-1; j_call: TRBJ2-7; clone_size: -; cdr3_aa: CSARDLSEWDTYEQYF; cdr3_nt: TGCAGTGCTAGAGATCTGTCGGAGTGGGATACCTACGAGCAGTACTTC
d_call: -; v_call: TRBV5-1; j_call: TRBJ2-2; clone_size: few; cdr3_aa: CASSLENRAGGELFF; cdr3_nt: TGCGCCAGCAGCTTGGAAAACAGGGCAGGCGGGGAGCTGTTTTTT
d_call: TRBD1; v_call: TRBV7-2; j_call: TRBJ2-3; clone_size: -; cdr3_aa: CASSPPTGLRTDTQYF; cdr3_nt: TGTGCCAGCAGCCCCCCGACAGGGCTCCGCACAGATACGCAGTATTTT
d_call: -; v_call: TRBV9; j_call: TRBJ2-3; clone_size: -; cdr3_aa: CASSVGFRSTDTQYF; cdr3_nt: TGTGCCAGCAGCGTCGGGTTCCGGAGCACAGATACGCAGTATTTT
d_call: TRBD2; v_call: TRBV28; j_call: TRBJ2-7; clone_size: few; cdr3_aa: CASSFLGRGDSHTYEQYF; cdr3_nt: TGTGCCAGCAGTTTCTTGGGCCGGGGGGACTCCCACACCTACGAGCAGTACTTC
d_call: -; v_call: TRBV12-3/TRBV12-4; j_call: TRBJ1-6; clone_size: -; cdr3_aa: CASSLGSNSPLHF; cdr3_nt: TGTGCCAGCAGTTTAGGGTCGAATTCACCCCTCCACTTT
d_call: -; v_call: TRBV18; j_call: TRBJ1-5; clone_size: few; cdr3_aa: CASSPTGGETQHF; cdr3_nt: TGTGCCAGCTCACCAACGGGGGGAGAGACCCAGCATTTT
d_call: TRBD2; v_call: TRBV5-1; j_call: TRBJ2-3; clone_size: -; cdr3_aa: CASSISGGGTDTQYF; cdr3_nt: TGCGCCAGCAGCATTAGCGGGGGCGGCACAGATACGCAGTATTTT
d_call: -; v_call: TRBV6-2/TRBV6-3; j_call: TRBJ2-7; clone_size: few; cdr3_aa: CASSRGPGMQYF; cdr3_nt: TGTGCCAGCAGCCGCGGACCGGGAATGCAGTACTTC
d_call: -; v_call: TRBV4-3; j_call: TRBJ2-3; clone_size: -; cdr3_aa: CASSQEGRVGTDTQYF; cdr3_nt: TGCGCCAGCAGCCAAGAAGGCAGGGTGGGCACAGATACGCAGTATTTT
d_call: -; v_call: TRBV9; j_call: TRBJ1-6; clone_size: -; cdr3_aa: CASSQTGEYSPLHF; cdr3_nt: TGTGCCAGCAGCCAGACCGGGGAGTATTCACCCCTCCACTTT
d_call: -; v_call: TRBV20-1; j_call: TRBJ1-5; clone_size: few; cdr3_aa: CSGGVQPQHF; cdr3_nt: TGCAGTGGGGGGGTTCAGCCCCAGCATTTT
d_call: -; v_call: TRBV7-9; j_call: TRBJ2-7; clone_size: few; cdr3_aa: CASSRTGGNEQYF; cdr3_nt: TGTGCCAGCAGCCGGACGGGTGGCAACGAGCAGTACTTC
d_call: -; v_call: TRBV10-3; j_call: TRBJ1-5; clone_size: few; cdr3_aa: CAISVEGRWPQHF; cdr3_nt: TGTGCCATCAGTGTGGAGGGACGTTGGCCCCAGCATTTT
d_call: -; v_call: TRBV20-1; j_call: TRBJ2-4; clone_size: few; cdr3_aa: CSAYPPAGALAKNIQYF; cdr3_nt: TGCAGTGCCTATCCTCCCGCCGGGGCACTGGCCAAAAACATTCAGTACTTC
d_call: -; v_call: TRBV24-1; j_call: TRBJ1-2; clone_size: few; cdr3_aa: CATSSSDSPYGYTF; cdr3_nt: TGTGCCACCAGTTCCTCTGACAGTCCATATGGCTACACCTTC
d_call: -; v_call: TRBV12-3/TRBV12-4; j_call: TRBJ1-5; clone_size: -; cdr3_aa: CASSLGGIGQPQHF; cdr3_nt: TGTGCCAGCAGTTTGGGGGGAATTGGGCAGCCCCAGCATTTT
d_call: TRBD1; v_call: TRBV7-9; j_call: TRBJ2-5; clone_size: few; cdr3_aa: CASSRTGQTQYF; cdr3_nt: TGTGCCAGCAGCAGGACAGGACAGACCCAGTACTTC
d_call: -; v_call: TRBV10-3; j_call: TRBJ1-1; clone_size: few; cdr3_aa: CAISEGREGTEAFF; cdr3_nt: TGTGCCATCAGTGAGGGCCGGGAGGGCACTGAAGCTTTCTTT
d_call: -; v_call: TRBV5-1; j_call: TRBJ2-1; clone_size: -; cdr3_aa: CASSSPTGGPSYNEQFF; cdr3_nt: TGCGCCAGCAGCTCCCCTACTGGGGGTCCTTCCTACAATGAGCAGTTCTTC
d_call: TRBD2; v_call: TRBV29-1; j_call: TRBJ2-7; clone_size: many; cdr3_aa: CSAEGAGGPNRYEQYF; cdr3_nt: TGCAGCGCCGAGGGTGCGGGAGGGCCCAATCGCTACGAGCAGTACTTC
d_call: TRBD1; v_call: TRBV7-2; j_call: TRBJ1-5; clone_size: -; cdr3_aa: CASSLEGRGQQPQHF; cdr3_nt: TGTGCCAGCAGCTTAGAGGGCAGGGGACAGCAGCCCCAGCATTTT
d_call: TRBD1; v_call: TRBV9; j_call: TRBJ1-3; clone_size: few; cdr3_aa: CASSEGQGGRNTIYF; cdr3_nt: TGTGCCAGCAGCGAGGGACAGGGAGGGAGAAACACCATATATTTT
d_call: -; v_call: TRBV29-1; j_call: TRBJ2-7; clone_size: few; cdr3_aa: CSVDGSGASYEQYF; cdr3_nt: TGCAGCGTTGATGGATCAGGGGCGTCCTACGAGCAGTACTTC
d_call: -; v_call: TRBV7-2; j_call: TRBJ2-7; clone_size: few; cdr3_aa: CASSLVGRVGYEQYF; cdr3_nt: TGTGCCAGCAGCTTAGTGGGTAGGGTTGGTTACGAGCAGTACTTC
d_call: TRBD2; v_call: TRBV6-1; j_call: TRBJ2-1; clone_size: few; cdr3_aa: CASSASGSYNEQFF; cdr3_nt: TGTGCCAGCAGCGCTAGCGGGTCCTACAATGAGCAGTTCTTC
d_call: -; v_call: TRBV5-5; j_call: TRBJ2-2; clone_size: few; cdr3_aa: CASSLLIDYTGELFF; cdr3_nt: TGTGCCAGCAGCTTGCTCATCGATTACACCGGGGAGCTGTTTTTT
d_call: -; v_call: TRBV15; j_call: TRBJ1-1; clone_size: -; cdr3_aa: CATSRGRASGTEAFF; cdr3_nt: TGTGCCACCAGCAGAGGCAGGGCGTCGGGCACTGAAGCTTTCTTT
d_call: -; v_call: TRBV28; j_call: TRBJ2-1; clone_size: few; cdr3_aa: CASSFSGLGEQFF; cdr3_nt: TGTGCCAGCAGTTTTTCAGGGCTCGGTGAGCAGTTCTTC
d_call: -; v_call: TRBV27; j_call: TRBJ2-7; clone_size: few; cdr3_aa: CASDVPSESYEQYF; cdr3_nt: TGTGCCAGCGACGTACCTAGCGAGTCCTACGAGCAGTACTTC
d_call: -; v_call: TRBV6-2/TRBV6-3; j_call: TRBJ1-4; clone_size: few; cdr3_aa: CASSTGTSGEKLFF; cdr3_nt: TGTGCCAGCAGCACCGGGACGTCAGGGGAAAAACTGTTTTTT
d_call: -; v_call: TRBV7-6; j_call: TRBJ2-7; clone_size: few; cdr3_aa: CASSLRDIYEQYF; cdr3_nt: TGTGCCAGCAGCCTCCGGGACATATACGAGCAGTACTTC
d_call: TRBD2; v_call: TRBV20-1; j_call: TRBJ2-1; clone_size: many; cdr3_aa: CSARAPGVLAGGTFWNEQFF; cdr3_nt: TGCAGTGCTAGAGCGCCCGGGGTGTTAGCGGGAGGAACATTCTGGAATGAGCAGTTCTTC
d_call: TRBD1; v_call: TRBV20-1; j_call: TRBJ1-5; clone_size: -; cdr3_aa: CSASQGASNQPQHF; cdr3_nt: TGCAGTGCTTCACAGGGGGCTAGCAATCAGCCCCAGCATTTT
d_call: -; v_call: TRBV30; j_call: TRBJ2-1; clone_size: few; cdr3_aa: CAWSVRTYNEQFF; cdr3_nt: TGTGCCTGGAGTGTGCGAACCTACAATGAGCAGTTCTTC
d_call: TRBD2; v_call: TRBV6-1; j_call: TRBJ2-3; clone_size: many; cdr3_aa: CASSFSGTSTDTQYF; cdr3_nt: TGTGCCAGCAGCTTTAGCGGGACTAGCACAGATACGCAGTATTTT